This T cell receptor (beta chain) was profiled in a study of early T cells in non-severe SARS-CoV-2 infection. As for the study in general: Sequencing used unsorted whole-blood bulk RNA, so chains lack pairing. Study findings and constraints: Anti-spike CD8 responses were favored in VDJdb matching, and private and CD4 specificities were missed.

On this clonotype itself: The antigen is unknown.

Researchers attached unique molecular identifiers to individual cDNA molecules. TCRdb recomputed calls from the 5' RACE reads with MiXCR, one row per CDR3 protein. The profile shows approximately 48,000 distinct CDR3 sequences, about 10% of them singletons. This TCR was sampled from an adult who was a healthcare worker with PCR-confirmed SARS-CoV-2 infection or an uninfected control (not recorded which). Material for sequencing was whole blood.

The CDR3 loop is CASVGASLHEQFF. DNA for the CDR3: TGTGCCAGCGTGGGGGCCAGCCTTCATGAGCAGTTCTTC. V and J are TRBV12-3 or TRBV12-4 and TRBJ2-1; D may be TRBD1 (6 bases). The CDR3 spans 13 residues. V was cut by 8 bases and J by 8 bases, with 16 bases left in between.